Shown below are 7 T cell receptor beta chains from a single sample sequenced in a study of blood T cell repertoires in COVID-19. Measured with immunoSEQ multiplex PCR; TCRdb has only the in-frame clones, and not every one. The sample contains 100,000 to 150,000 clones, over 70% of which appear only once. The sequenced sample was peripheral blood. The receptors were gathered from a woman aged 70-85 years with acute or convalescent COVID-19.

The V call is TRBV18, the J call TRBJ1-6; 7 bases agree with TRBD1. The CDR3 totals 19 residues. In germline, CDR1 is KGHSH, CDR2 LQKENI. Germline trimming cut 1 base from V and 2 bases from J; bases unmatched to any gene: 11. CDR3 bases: TGTGCCAGCTCACCACGACTGTTTAAGGGACAGACCTATAATTCACCCCTCCACTTT. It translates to CASSPRLFKGQTYNSPLHF.

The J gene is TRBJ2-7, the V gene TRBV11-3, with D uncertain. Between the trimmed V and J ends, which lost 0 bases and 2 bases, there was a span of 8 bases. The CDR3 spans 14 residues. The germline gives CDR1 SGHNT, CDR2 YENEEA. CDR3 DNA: TGTGCCAGCAGCTTAGAGGCAGGTACCTACGAGCAGTACTTC. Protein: CASSLEAGTYEQYF.

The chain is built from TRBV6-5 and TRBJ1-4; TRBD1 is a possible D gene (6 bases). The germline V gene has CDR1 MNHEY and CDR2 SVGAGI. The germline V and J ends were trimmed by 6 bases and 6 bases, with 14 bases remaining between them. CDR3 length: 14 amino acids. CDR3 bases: TGTGCCAGCAGCGGGGCAAAGGGGGATGAAAAACTGTTTTTT. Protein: CASSGAKGDEKLFF.

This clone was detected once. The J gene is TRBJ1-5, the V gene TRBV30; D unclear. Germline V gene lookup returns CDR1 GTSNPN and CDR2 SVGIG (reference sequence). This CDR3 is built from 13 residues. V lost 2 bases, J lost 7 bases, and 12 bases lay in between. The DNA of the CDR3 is TGTGCCTGGAGTTTGAGGGATCAACAGCCCCAGCATTTT. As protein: CAWSLRDQQPQHF. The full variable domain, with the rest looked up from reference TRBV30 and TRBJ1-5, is SQTIHQWPATLVQPVGSPLSLECTVEGTSNPNLYWYRQAAGRGLQLLFYSVGIGQISSEVPQNLSASRPQDRQFILSSKKLLLSDSGFYLCAWSLRDQQPQHFGDGTRLSIL.

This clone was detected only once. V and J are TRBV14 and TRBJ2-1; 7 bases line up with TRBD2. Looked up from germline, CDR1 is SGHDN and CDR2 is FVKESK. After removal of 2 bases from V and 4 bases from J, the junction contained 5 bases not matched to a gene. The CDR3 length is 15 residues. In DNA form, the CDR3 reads TGTGCCAGCAGCCAAACGGGGGGAAGATACAATGAGCAGTTCTTC. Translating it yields CASSQTGGRYNEQFF.

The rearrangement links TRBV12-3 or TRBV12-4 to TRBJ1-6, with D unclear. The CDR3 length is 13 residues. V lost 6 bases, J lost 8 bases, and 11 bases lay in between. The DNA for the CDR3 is TGTGCCAGCAGACGCATGAGGGATTCACCCCTCCACTTT. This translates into CASRRMRDSPLHF.

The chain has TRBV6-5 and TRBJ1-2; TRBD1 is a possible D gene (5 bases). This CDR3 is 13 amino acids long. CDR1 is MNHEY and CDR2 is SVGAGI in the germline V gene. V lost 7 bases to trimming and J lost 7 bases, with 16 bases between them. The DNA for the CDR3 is TGTGCCAGCATTCCCCGGGACTCTAGTGGCTACACCTTC. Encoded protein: CASIPRDSSGYTF.